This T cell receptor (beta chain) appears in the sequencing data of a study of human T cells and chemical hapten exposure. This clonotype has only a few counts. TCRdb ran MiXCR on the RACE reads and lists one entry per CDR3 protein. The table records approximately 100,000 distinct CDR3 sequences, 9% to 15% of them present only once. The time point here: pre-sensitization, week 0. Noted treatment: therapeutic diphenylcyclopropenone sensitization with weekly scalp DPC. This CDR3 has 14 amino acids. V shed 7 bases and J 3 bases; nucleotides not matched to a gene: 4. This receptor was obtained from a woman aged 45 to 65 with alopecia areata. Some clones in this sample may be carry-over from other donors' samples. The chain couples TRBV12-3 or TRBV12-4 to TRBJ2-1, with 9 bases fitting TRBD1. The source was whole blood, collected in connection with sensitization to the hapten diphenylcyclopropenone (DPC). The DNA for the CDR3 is TGTGCCAGCAAACAGGGGGCTCGCTACAATGAGCAGTTCTTC. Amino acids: CASKQGARYNEQFF.